This passage covers 29 T cell receptor beta chains from one sample sequenced in a study of identical twins. TCRdb ran MiXCR on the 5' RACE reads and lists one entry per CDR3 protein. The table has fewer than 20,000 distinct CDR3 sequences, less than 70% seen once. Sequenced material: memory (CD45RO+) T cells sorted from blood. The receptors come from a woman between 18 and 29 years old in good health. This table probably holds off-target reads from a library built for another chain.

V gene TRBV6-5 combines with J gene TRBJ2-3, with 8 bases fitting TRBD2. In germline, CDR1 is MNHEY, CDR2 SVGAGI. V dropped 2 bases and J dropped 5; count of bases not matched to a gene: 12. The CDR3 spans 17 residues. The CDR3 sequence: CASSYGAGTSTVDTQYF. The CDR3 DNA follows: TGTGCCAGCAGTTACGGGGCCGGGACTAGTACAGTAGATACGCAGTATTTT.

The chain links TRBV6-2 or TRBV6-3 to TRBJ2-7; no definite D call. V lost 9 bases and J lost 0, with 6 bases in between. This CDR3 has 11 amino acids. Germline loops: CDR1 MNHEY, CDR2 SVGEGT. DNA for the CDR3: TGTGCCAGGAGTCGCTCCTACGAGCAGTACTTC. Protein: CARSRSYEQYF.

This chain links TRBV11-3 with TRBJ1-3; D perhaps matches TRBD1 (5 bases). The germline V gene encodes CDR1 SGHNT and CDR2 YENEEA. Trimming took off 3 bases at V and 4 bases at J, with 13 bases between the two ends. The CDR3 totals 15 residues. CDR3 residues: CASSFGGQGGNTIYF. Written as DNA, the CDR3 is TGTGCCAGCAGCTTTGGGGGTCAGGGAGGAAACACCATATATTTT.

In this sample, this clonotype turned up a few times. The rearrangement joins TRBV29-1 to TRBJ2-5; a weak D match, TRBD2 (5 bases). Germline V gene sequence: CDR1 SQVTM, CDR2 ANQGSEA. The CDR3 is 16 amino acids. V gave up 2 bases and J gave up 5 bases, with 21 bases separating them. CDR3 coding DNA: TGCAGCGTTGAACAGCCGGTACTAGGAAAAGGGGAGACCCAGTACTTC. This gives the protein CSVEQPVLGKGETQYF.

The gene calls are TRBV20-1 and TRBJ2-7; the D call may be TRBD1 or TRBD2 (5 bases each). Germline lookup yields CDR1 DFQATT and CDR2 SNEGSKA (reference sequence). There are 14 residues in the CDR3. V dropped 6 bases and J dropped 5 bases, with 20 bases sitting between them. CDR3 sequence (DNA): TGCAGTGCCATAAGGGACGGGTCATTTGACGAGCAGTACTTC. Its translation is CSAIRDGSFDEQYF.

The chain carries TRBV3-1 and TRBJ2-3; D might be TRBD2 (7 bases). CDR1 is LGHDT, CDR2 YNNKEL, per germline (reference sequence). With 2 bases removed from V and 8 bases from J, the gap between germline ends came to 8 bases. This CDR3 is built from 12 residues. The CDR3 is CASSQRGGTQYF. CDR3 nucleotide sequence: TGTGCCAGCAGCCAAAGGGGGGGTACGCAGTATTTT.

The chain employs TRBV25-1 and TRBJ2-1; TRBD2 matches 14 bases. The CDR3 spans 17 residues. CDR1 and CDR2 (germline): MGHDK, SYGVNS. The V and J ends lost 3 bases and 6 bases, in that order; junction bases with no gene match: 7. In DNA form, the CDR3 reads TGTGCCAGCAGTGATGGGACTAGCGGGAGCAGGGGCAATGAGCAGTTCTTC. Amino acids: CASSDGTSGSRGNEQFF.

This chain connects TRBV7-6 to TRBJ2-2, with D perhaps TRBD1 or TRBD2 (5 bases each). The CDR3 runs to 15 residues. Per the germline V gene, CDR1 is SGHVS and CDR2 is FNYEAQ. V gave up 2 bases and J gave up 6 bases, with 13 bases separating them. CDR3 in amino acids: CASSLSTGPSGELFF. The CDR3 region has the DNA TGTGCCAGCAGCTTAAGTACGGGACCCTCCGGGGAGCTGTTTTTT.

The genes are TRBV2 and TRBJ2-1; D is unresolved. Trimming stripped 7 bases from V and 4 bases from J, with 8 bases between. The CDR3 length is 12 residues. Germline CDR1 and CDR2: SNHLY and FYNNEI. CDR3 sequence reads: CASKGGYNEQFF. CDR3 DNA: TGTGCCAGCAAGGGCGGATACAATGAGCAGTTCTTC.

The chain has TRBV29-1 and TRBJ1-1; 8 nucleotides match TRBD1. There are 12 residues in the CDR3. V lost 7 bases, J lost 4 bases, and 5 bases stayed unmatched. CDR1 is SQVTM and CDR2 is ANQGSEA in the germline V gene. The CDR3 DNA reads as TGCAGCGCCGGACAGGGTCCCACTGAAGCTTTCTTT. This sequence encodes CSAGQGPTEAFF. The entire variable domain, with the rest obtained from reference TRBV29-1 and TRBJ1-1, is as follows: SAVISQKPSRDICQRGTSLTIQCQVDSQVTMMFWYRQQPGQSLTLIATANQGSEATYESGFVIDKFPISRPNLTFSTLTVSNMSPEDSSIYLCSAGQGPTEAFFGQGTRLTVV.

The J gene is TRBJ2-5, the V gene TRBV29-1; 9 positions match TRBD2. Germline-derived CDR1 and CDR2 are SQVTM and ANQGSEA. The CDR3 loop spans 13 amino acids. Germline trimming cut 4 bases from V and 5 bases from J; bases unmatched to any gene: 5. CDR3 DNA: TGCAGCGTTGCGCCCAGCGGGGGGGAGACCCAGTACTTC. It is translated as CSVAPSGGETQYF.

The V call is TRBV18, the J call TRBJ2-3, with a tentative D call TRBD1 (6 bases). V was pared by 6 bases and J by 4 bases, with 20 bases between. This CDR3 comprises 16 residues. CDR1 and CDR2 from the germline V gene are KGHSH and LQKENI. The CDR3 sequence is CASSLPTGKEADTQYF. The CDR3 coding sequence is TGTGCCAGCTCCCTTCCTACAGGGAAAGAGGCAGATACGCAGTATTTT.

The CDR3 region is CASSQGLTGELFF. CDR3 bases: TGCGCCAGCAGCCAGGGACTCACCGGGGAGCTGTTTTTT. The chain has TRBV4-3 and TRBJ2-2, with D perhaps TRBD2 (6 bases). The CDR3 has 13 amino acids. Per germline, CDR1 LGHNA and CDR2 YSLEER. Trimming took off 3 bases at V and 4 bases at J, with 6 bases between the two ends.

The chain links TRBV4-1 to TRBJ2-1; 9 bases match TRBD2. Germline trimming cut 5 bases from V and 8 bases from J; bases unmatched to any gene: 13. From germline, CDR1 is MGHRA and CDR2 YSYEKL. The CDR3 is made up of 16 amino acids. CDR3 sequence reads: CASSYIPGLARDEQFF. The DNA for the CDR3 is TGCGCCAGCAGCTACATACCAGGACTAGCGCGAGATGAGCAGTTCTTC.

This chain uses TRBV14 with TRBJ1-3; D possibly corresponds to TRBD1 (6 bases). This CDR3 region has 16 residues. The germline V and J ends were trimmed by 2 bases and 0 bases, with 11 bases remaining between them. The germline gives CDR1 SGHDN, CDR2 FVKESK. CDR3 nucleotides: TGTGCCAGCAGCCAACCGGGACACTTCTCTGGAAACACCATATATTTT. The encoded protein is CASSQPGHFSGNTIYF.

This clonotype was detected only once. The V call is TRBV28, the J call TRBJ2-3; perhaps TRBD2 as D (5 bases). The CDR3 length is 16 residues. Germline V CDR1 and CDR2: MDHEN, SYDVKM. Trimming removed 5 bases at V and 2 bases at J, with 17 bases between. CDR3 coding DNA: TGTGCCAGCAGTATACCCCGCGGGTACATCACAGATACGCAGTATTTT. Its protein product is CASSIPRGYITDTQYF.

V gene TRBV15 combines with J gene TRBJ2-7; possible D gene TRBD2, 7 bases. The CDR3 runs to 18 residues. The germline CDR1 and CDR2 sequences are LNHNV and YYDKDF (reference sequence). V was clipped by 0 bases and J by 2 bases, with 20 bases between them. DNA for the CDR3: TGTGCCACCAGCAGAGACGTGGCGGGCGGGGGCTTGGCCTACGAGCAGTACTTC. It is translated as CATSRDVAGGGLAYEQYF.

In its sample, this clonotype was seen once. The chain is built from TRBV15 and TRBJ2-1; D ambiguous. Germline assignment: CDR1 LNHNV and CDR2 YYDKDF (reference sequence). The CDR3 has 17 amino acids. With 0 bases removed from V and 0 bases from J, the gap between germline ends came to 12 bases. The CDR3 sequence is CATSRDFHISSYNEQFF. CDR3 bases: TGTGCCACCAGCAGAGATTTCCACATTAGCTCCTACAATGAGCAGTTCTTC.

In this sample, this clonotype turned up once. The chain combines TRBV20-1 with TRBJ2-5, with D perhaps TRBD2 (6 bases). Germline values: CDR1 DFQATT, CDR2 SNEGSKA (reference sequence). Trimming left V 4 bases short and J 4 bases short, with 13 bases between. The CDR3 has 13 amino acids. CDR3 protein: CSANRLDGETQYF. DNA of the CDR3: TGCAGTGCTAACAGACTAGACGGAGAGACCCAGTACTTC.

This rearrangement joins TRBV10-3 to TRBJ1-1; D ambiguous. The CDR3 contains 15 residues. From germline, CDR1 is ENHRY and CDR2 SYGVKD. V shed 5 bases and J shed 5 bases, with 18 bases lying between them. This chain's CDR3 is CAISYSLDTGTEAFF. The CDR3 DNA reads as TGTGCCATCAGTTATTCACTAGACACGGGGACTGAAGCTTTCTTT.

The V gene is TRBV6-2 or TRBV6-3, the J gene TRBJ2-1; tentative D call: TRBD2 (6 bases). V was shortened by 5 bases and J by 13 bases, with 15 bases between the two germline ends. Germline V gives CDR1 MNHEY, CDR2 SVGEGT. The CDR3 is 12 amino acids. The CDR3 nucleotides read TGTGCCAGCAGTACGGGGGTGGCAGGCCAGTTCTTC. This encodes CASSTGVAGQFF.

The chain is built from TRBV19 and TRBJ2-3; TRBD2 might be the D (6 bases). CDR1 and CDR2 (germline): LNHDA, SQIVND (reference sequence). The germline V and J ends were trimmed by 7 bases and 4 bases, with 18 bases remaining between them. The CDR3 spans 15 residues. This CDR3 reads CASTPGGLRSDTQYF. The CDR3 DNA is TGTGCCAGTACCCCTGGGGGACTCAGATCAGATACGCAGTATTTT.

This clonotype was seen only once. The chain joins TRBV18 to TRBJ2-4; 7 nucleotides match TRBD2. The CDR3 is 19 residues long. Germline CDR1 reads KGHSH; CDR2 reads LQKENI. The trim removed 3 bases at V and 2 bases at J, leaving 16 bases unmatched. The CDR3 protein is CASSPQVAGVGDTKNIQYF. The CDR3 DNA sequence: TGTGCCAGCTCACCTCAAGTTGCGGGAGTCGGGGATACCAAAAACATTCAGTACTTC.

This clonotype was observed a handful of times. This chain connects TRBV18 to TRBJ2-3, with TRBD2 identical over 11 bases. V trimming: 4 bases; J trimming: 0 bases; junction bases outside the gene matches: 6. Germline V lookup: CDR1 KGHSH, CDR2 LQKENI. This CDR3 comprises 17 residues. CDR3 loop: CASSLRTSGSSTDTQYF. CDR3 nucleotide sequence: TGTGCCAGCTCACTCCGGACTAGCGGGTCTAGCACAGATACGCAGTATTTT. The full variable domain, completed using reference TRBV18 and TRBJ2-3, is NAGVMQNPRHLVRRRGQEARLRCSPMKGHSHVYWYRQLPEEGLKFMVYLQKENIIDESGMPKERFSAEFPKEGPSILRIQQVVRGDSAAYFCASSLRTSGSSTDTQYFGPGTRLTVL.

The chain couples TRBV28 to TRBJ2-1; D is possibly TRBD2 (5 bases). The CDR3 contains 16 residues. CDR1 MDHEN and CDR2 SYDVKM come from the germline V gene. Trimming left V 6 bases short and J 0 bases short, with 15 bases between. As DNA, the CDR3 is TGTGCCAGCAGCCCCGGGATCGTCTGCTCCTACAATGAGCAGTTCTTC. It yields the protein CASSPGIVCSYNEQFF. Combining the CDR3 with reference TRBV28 and TRBJ2-1 gives the whole variable domain DVKVTQSSRYLVKRTGEKVFLECVQDMDHENMFWYRQDPGLGLRLIYFSYDVKMKEKGDIPEGYSVSREKKERFSLILESASTNQTSMYLCASSPGIVCSYNEQFFGPGTRLTVL.

This clonotype was seen more than once but under ten times. The chain's CDR3 is CSASPSAYNEQFF. CDR3 coding DNA: TGCAGTGCTAGCCCGAGTGCCTACAATGAGCAGTTCTTC. The chain carries TRBV20-1 and TRBJ2-1; D not certain. Trimming left V 3 bases short and J 2 bases short, with 8 bases between. The CDR3 covers 13 residues. Germline V gene sequence: CDR1 DFQATT, CDR2 SNEGSKA (reference sequence).

V usage is TRBV6-5 and J usage is TRBJ2-1; D ambiguous. There are 14 residues in the CDR3. The germline V gene has CDR1 MNHEY and CDR2 SVGAGI. The ends were cut back, 4 bases at V and 3 bases at J, with 10 bases in the middle. CDR3 bases: TGTGCCAGCAGTTCCCGGACCTTCTACAATGAGCAGTTCTTC. As protein: CASSSRTFYNEQFF.

This clonotype was counted a single time. The rearrangement uses TRBV28 and TRBJ2-7; D gene ambiguous. The CDR3 has 13 residues. CDR1 and CDR2 from the germline V gene are MDHEN and SYDVKM. V lost 5 bases and J lost 6, with 14 bases in between. CDR3 nucleotides: TGTGCCAGCAGTGAGATTTCTTTGGTCGAGCAGTACTTC. This codes for CASSEISLVEQYF.

J is TRBJ2-1 and V is TRBV2; tentatively, D is TRBD1 (6 bases). CDR3 size: 15 residues. V lost 8 bases, J lost 7 bases, and 21 bases lay in between. Germline values: CDR1 SNHLY, CDR2 FYNNEI. The CDR3 DNA sequence: TGTGCCAGCCTGTTTGTCAGGACAGAGCGGAATGAGCAGTTCTTC. Amino acids: CASLFVRTERNEQFF. Full variable domain (rest looked up from reference TRBV2 and TRBJ2-1): EPEVTQTPSHQVTQMGQEVILRCVPISNHLYFYWYRQILGQKVEFLVSFYNNEISEKSEIFDDQFSVERPDGSNFTLKIRSTKLEDSAMYFCASLFVRTERNEQFFGPGTRLTVL.